What follows are 15 T cell receptor beta chains derived from one specimen sequenced in a study of shared clonotypes between healthy human individuals. Method: immunoSEQ multiplex PCR; TCRdb's copy keeps in-frame clones and lacks some. This table has around 2,000,000 clones, about 92% appearing once. Terminally differentiated effector memory CD45RA+ cells were excluded by CCR7 positive selection of CD45RO-negative cells. Specimen: naive CD8+ T cells from PBMCs. The receptors originated from a man aged 18 to 29 in good health. Some clones in this sample may be carry-over from other donors' samples.

This clone has just one count. The V gene is TRBV27, the J gene TRBJ2-1, with 9 bases lining up with TRBD2. V trimming: 8 bases; J trimming: 4 bases; junction bases outside the gene matches: 24. Germline V lookup: CDR1 MNHEY, CDR2 SMNVEV (reference sequence). The CDR3 contains 20 residues. The DNA for the CDR3 is TGTGCCAGCCGACCAGCCCTACCATCCATCAGCGGGAGGACTTACAATGAGCAGTTCTTC. Its protein is CASRPALPSISGRTYNEQFF.

The chain links TRBV11-2 to TRBJ1-2, with D possibly matching TRBD1 (5 bases). The CDR3 runs to 13 residues. CDR1 and CDR2 (germline): SGHAT, FQNNGV. The ends were cut back, 4 bases at V and 7 bases at J, with 13 bases in the middle. The CDR3 region is CASSSRGRVGYTF. The CDR3 DNA reads TGTGCCAGCAGCTCCCGGGGCAGAGTTGGCTACACCTTC.

The chain joins TRBV6-1 to TRBJ2-2, with D tentatively TRBD1 (6 bases). This CDR3 has 15 residues. V shed 4 bases and J shed 5 bases, with 14 bases lying between them. Germline values: CDR1 MNHNS, CDR2 SASEGT. CDR3 nucleotide sequence: TGTGCCAGCAGTGTTCTGCGGACAGTTACCGGGGAGCTGTTTTTT. Translated, it gives CASSVLRTVTGELFF.

The chain uses TRBV6-1 and TRBJ2-1; either TRBD1 or TRBD2 may supply D (5 bases each). This CDR3 region has 17 residues. The germline V gene encodes CDR1 MNHNS and CDR2 SASEGT. Trimming cost V 2 bases and J 6 bases, with 20 bases left between them. DNA for the CDR3: TGTGCCAGCAGTGAATATGCTAGGGACCCCCTAATCAATGAGCAGTTCTTC. It translates to CASSEYARDPLINEQFF.

The chain is built from TRBV11-2 and TRBJ2-4, with 7 nucleotides matching TRBD2. V trimming: 5 bases; J trimming: 14 bases; junction bases outside the gene matches: 9. Germline V gene data show CDR1 as SGHAT and CDR2 as FQNNGV. The CDR3 consists of 12 residues. The CDR3 is CASSLITGTKYF. DNA of the CDR3: TGTGCCAGCAGCCTAATTACGGGGACTAAGTACTTC.

The rearrangement joins TRBV28 to TRBJ1-1; 7 bases map to TRBD1. The CDR3 sequence is 15 residues long. Trimming cost V 6 bases and J 0 bases; bases outside gene matches: 7. CDR1 and CDR2 from the germline V gene are MDHEN and SYDVKM. The DNA for the CDR3 is TGTGCCAGCAGGTATCGACAGGGCATGAACACTGAAGCTTTCTTT. Translation gives CASRYRQGMNTEAFF.

V gene TRBV9 combines with J gene TRBJ2-2, with D possibly TRBD2 on 6 matching bases. The CDR3 is 18 residues long. Trimming took off 3 bases at V and 0 bases at J, with 18 bases between the two ends. Germline V lookup: CDR1 SGDLS, CDR2 YYNGEE. CDR3 sequence (DNA): TGTGCCAGCAGCGGATACCCGGACGGGACTTCGAACACCGGGGAGCTGTTTTTT. Its protein product is CASSGYPDGTSNTGELFF.

The V call is TRBV13, the J call TRBJ2-1, with D possibly being TRBD1 (5 bases). CDR3 length: 13 residues. The V and J ends lost 4 bases and 6 bases respectively, with 10 bases between them. Germline values: CDR1 PRHDT, CDR2 FYEKMQ (reference sequence). The CDR3 here is CASSSDSLNEQFF. In nucleotides, the CDR3 is TGTGCCAGCAGCTCCGACAGCCTCAATGAGCAGTTCTTC.

This clone was observed once. The chain couples TRBV19 to TRBJ2-2, with D uncertain. Germline V gene lookup returns CDR1 LNHDA and CDR2 SQIVND (reference sequence). Trimming took off 7 bases at V and 8 bases at J, with 14 bases between the two ends. The CDR3 spans 13 residues. The CDR3 region is CASTPRVTGELFF. As DNA, the CDR3 is TGTGCCAGTACCCCTCGGGTAACTGGGGAGCTGTTTTTT.

CDR3 nucleotides: TGCGCCAGCAGCTTGGTTGGGCTAGTGCGCGAGCAGTACTTC. This sequence encodes CASSLVGLVREQYF. The chain is built from TRBV5-1 and TRBJ2-7, with D uncertain. The V gene's germline CDR1 is SGHRS and CDR2 YFSETQ. V was clipped by 0 bases and J by 6 bases, with 13 bases between them. This CDR3 region has 14 residues. Combining the CDR3 with reference TRBV5-1 and TRBJ2-7 gives the whole variable domain KAGVTQTPRYLIKTRGQQVTLSCSPISGHRSVSWYQQTPGQGLQFLFEYFSETQRNKGNFPGRFSGRQFSNSRSEMNVSTLELGDSALYLCASSLVGLVREQYFGPGTRLTVT.

This CDR3 reads CASSVSNRYNEQFF. The CDR3 bases are TGTGCCAGCAGCGTTTCAAACAGGTACAATGAGCAGTTCTTC. V is TRBV9 and J is TRBJ2-1, with a possible D match to TRBD1 (5 bases). Germline CDR1 is SGDLS and CDR2 is YYNGEE. V lost 2 bases, J lost 4 bases, and 10 bases lay in between. The CDR3 has 14 amino acids.

The rearrangement uses TRBV7-9 and TRBJ2-7; D may be TRBD2 (6 bases). The CDR3 spans 15 residues. V gave up 4 bases and J gave up 2 bases, with 15 bases separating them. Looked up from germline, CDR1 is SEHNR and CDR2 is FQNEAQ (reference sequence). CDR3 nucleotide sequence: TGTGCCAGCAGCTCAAGCGGAGGGAAAGCCTACGAGCAGTACTTC. Its translation: CASSSSGGKAYEQYF. Full variable domain (rest looked up from reference TRBV7-9 and TRBJ2-7): DTGVSQNPRHKITKRGQNVTFRCDPISEHNRLYWYRQTLGQGPEFLTYFQNEAQLEKSRLLSDRFSAERPKGSFSTLEIQRTEQGDSAMYLCASSSSGGKAYEQYFGPGTRLTVT.

The chain combines TRBV4-1 with TRBJ2-1; 7 bases match TRBD2. The germline gives CDR1 MGHRA, CDR2 YSYEKL. The CDR3 has 14 residues. V lost 2 bases and J lost 9; bases outside the gene matches: 7. For the CDR3, the DNA is TGCGCCAGCAGCCAACCTACTGGGGGGGGTGAGCAGTTCTTC. Its protein is CASSQPTGGGEQFF.

On this clone itself: The same CDR3 arises from other DNA sequences in this sample as well. The chain combines TRBV19 with TRBJ2-7, with D possibly TRBD2 on 5 matching bases. Between the trimmed V and J ends, which lost 1 base and 1 base, there was a span of 5 bases. The CDR3 loop spans 13 amino acids. Germline V gives CDR1 LNHDA, CDR2 SQIVND (reference sequence). CDR3 amino acids: CASSIGTSYEQYF. The CDR3 nucleotides are TGTGCCAGTAGTATAGGGACTTCCTACGAGCAGTACTTC.

The CDR3 loop is CASMGSLIPEQYF. CDR3 sequence (DNA): TGTGCCAGCATGGGGAGTCTGATTCCCGAGCAGTACTTC. This chain uses TRBV6-6 with TRBJ2-7, with D perhaps TRBD2 (5 bases). CDR1 and CDR2 from the germline V gene are MNHNY and SVGAGI (reference sequence). The CDR3 has 13 amino acids. V shed 7 bases and J shed 6 bases, with 16 bases lying between them.